The 14 T cell receptor beta chains below all came from one sample that was sequenced in a study of OX40 agonist ivuxolimab in advanced cancers. Data came from immunoSEQ multiplex PCR; TCRdb stores just in-frame clones and leaves some out. The profile shows some 100,000 clones, under 95% of them singletons. Sequenced here: CD4+ or CD8+ T cells sorted from blood, sampled in a trial of the OX40 agonist ivuxolimab. The source of these receptors is an adult with an advanced solid tumor such as melanoma, head and neck, liver or kidney cancer.

CDR3 loop: CASSFSRLNTEAFF. The CDR3 nucleotides read TGTGCCAGCAGTTTTAGCAGATTGAACACTGAAGCTTTCTTT. The chain has TRBV27 and TRBJ1-1; D is undetermined. The V end was cut by 3 bases, the J end by 0 bases, with 8 bases between. Germline V gives CDR1 MNHEY, CDR2 SMNVEV (reference sequence). The CDR3 has 14 amino acids.

This chain connects TRBV7-7 to TRBJ2-5, with 7 bases identical to TRBD2. The germline CDR1 and CDR2 sequences are SSHAT and FNYEAQ (reference sequence). The CDR3 is 20 residues long. The V and J ends lost 5 bases and 4 bases, in that order; junction bases with no gene match: 25. This chain's CDR3 is CASSPFWEGPGGGPGETQYF. CDR3 DNA: TGTGCCAGCAGCCCCTTTTGGGAGGGACCGGGCGGAGGGCCGGGAGAGACCCAGTACTTC.

V and J are TRBV5-1 and TRBJ2-2; 10 bases align to TRBD2. CDR1 is SGHRS and CDR2 is YFSETQ in the germline V gene. Unmatched junction bases numbered 5, after V lost 2 bases and J lost 1 base. CDR3 size: 17 residues. The DNA for the CDR3 is TGCGCCAGCAGCTTTAGCGGGAGGATACTGAACACCGGGGAGCTGTTTTTT. This codes for CASSFSGRILNTGELFF. Together with reference TRBV5-1 and TRBJ2-2, the CDR3 gives the full variable domain: KAGVTQTPRYLIKTRGQQVTLSCSPISGHRSVSWYQQTPGQGLQFLFEYFSETQRNKGNFPGRFSGRQFSNSRSEMNVSTLELGDSALYLCASSFSGRILNTGELFFGEGSRLTVL.

The chain employs TRBV7-6 and TRBJ2-7, with D tentatively TRBD1 (5 bases). Per the germline V gene, CDR1 is SGHVS and CDR2 is FNYEAQ. This CDR3 has 15 residues. Trimming stripped 1 base from V and 2 bases from J, with 12 bases between. CDR3 in DNA: TGTGCCAGCAGCTTAGGGTCAGGGCTAACCTACGAGCAGTACTTC. Its protein is CASSLGSGLTYEQYF.

This clone occurred once. V usage is TRBV7-9 and J usage is TRBJ2-7; 10 nucleotides line up with TRBD2. CDR3 length equals 18 residues. The V gene end was trimmed by 4 bases and the J gene end by 1 base; junction bases not matched to a gene: 13. CDR1 and CDR2 (germline): SEHNR, FQNEAQ (reference sequence). DNA for the CDR3: TGTGCCAGCAGCTCGTGGACTAGCGGACCCACGACGTCCTACGAGCAGTACTTC. This sequence encodes CASSSWTSGPTTSYEQYF.

The chain employs TRBV4-2 and TRBJ2-2; D might be TRBD2 (6 bases). Germline V CDR1 and CDR2: LGHNA, YNFKEQ. This CDR3 has 17 amino acids. The ends were cut back, 1 base at V and 2 bases at J, with 14 bases in the middle. The CDR3 DNA reads TGTGCCAGCAGCCAAGGTGCCGGGACTGTAAACACCGGGGAGCTGTTTTTT. This encodes CASSQGAGTVNTGELFF.

This chain uses TRBV27 with TRBJ2-2; unclear D gene. Germline CDR1 reads MNHEY; CDR2 reads SMNVEV (reference sequence). Trimming shortened V by 2 bases and J by 6 bases, and 19 bases separated the two germline ends. The CDR3 runs to 17 residues. The CDR3: CASSLAVRRPLAGELFF. As DNA, the CDR3 is TGTGCCAGCAGTTTAGCAGTTCGGCGACCTTTGGCCGGGGAGCTGTTTTTT.

The rearrangement joins TRBV6-1 to TRBJ2-5; TRBD2 matches at 11 bases. CDR1 and CDR2 from the germline V gene are MNHNS and SASEGT. Trimming at V came to 4 bases and at J to 5 bases, leaving 6 bases not matched to a gene. CDR3 length equals 15 residues. CDR3 sequence (DNA): TGTGCCAGCAGTGGATCTAGACTAGCGGGGGAGACCCAGTACTTC. This translates into CASSGSRLAGETQYF.

V usage is TRBV9 and J usage is TRBJ2-1; D is undetermined. The CDR3 runs to 13 residues. V lost 4 bases and J lost 6, with 11 bases in between. Germline V gene sequence: CDR1 SGDLS, CDR2 YYNGEE. The CDR3 DNA sequence: TGTGCCAGCAGCCCCCGGCTGGGCAATGAGCAGTTCTTC. It specifies CASSPRLGNEQFF.

V is TRBV4-3 and J is TRBJ1-1; 8 positions match TRBD1. The CDR3 is made up of 16 amino acids. V was pared by 4 bases and J by 6 bases, with 13 bases of the junction left unmatched. From germline, CDR1 is LGHNA and CDR2 YSLEER. The CDR3 sequence: CASSLLTGTGQAEAFF. CDR3 nucleotide sequence: TGCGCCAGCAGCCTCCTCACCGGGACAGGACAGGCTGAAGCTTTCTTT.

The chain's CDR3 is CASKVLAGADNEQFF. The CDR3 DNA is TGTGCCAGCAAAGTTCTAGCGGGAGCCGACAATGAGCAGTTCTTC. The rearrangement links TRBV21-1 to TRBJ2-1; TRBD2 is the table's D call, not checked against the DNA. TRBV21-1 is designated a pseudogene. The CDR3 is 15 amino acids.

V gene TRBV27 combines with J gene TRBJ1-4, with a tentative D call TRBD1 (6 bases). This CDR3 is 14 amino acids long. CDR1 and CDR2 from the germline V gene are MNHEY and SMNVEV (reference sequence). Trimming shortened V by 5 bases and J by 3 bases, and 10 bases separated the two germline ends. DNA for the CDR3: TGTGCCAGCAGTGTCAGGGGAGCTAATGAAAAACTGTTTTTT. As protein: CASSVRGANEKLFF.

The chain carries TRBV6-6 and TRBJ2-1, with D perhaps TRBD2 (6 bases). V dropped 6 bases and J dropped 0 bases, with 15 bases sitting between them. Germline assignment: CDR1 MNHNY and CDR2 SVGAGI (reference sequence). The CDR3 spans 16 residues. CDR3 sequence: CASSRGGGYSYNEQFF. In DNA form, the CDR3 reads TGTGCCAGCAGCCGCGGTGGGGGGTACTCCTACAATGAGCAGTTCTTC.

The chain has TRBV6-5 and TRBJ1-2; the D is unclear. CDR1 is MNHEY and CDR2 is SVGAGI in the germline V gene. The V end lost 4 bases, the J end lost 0 bases, and 6 bases lay between the germline ends. The CDR3 is 13 residues long. The CDR3 reads CASSLLPNYGYTF. As DNA, the CDR3 is TGTGCCAGCAGTTTACTCCCTAACTATGGCTACACCTTC.